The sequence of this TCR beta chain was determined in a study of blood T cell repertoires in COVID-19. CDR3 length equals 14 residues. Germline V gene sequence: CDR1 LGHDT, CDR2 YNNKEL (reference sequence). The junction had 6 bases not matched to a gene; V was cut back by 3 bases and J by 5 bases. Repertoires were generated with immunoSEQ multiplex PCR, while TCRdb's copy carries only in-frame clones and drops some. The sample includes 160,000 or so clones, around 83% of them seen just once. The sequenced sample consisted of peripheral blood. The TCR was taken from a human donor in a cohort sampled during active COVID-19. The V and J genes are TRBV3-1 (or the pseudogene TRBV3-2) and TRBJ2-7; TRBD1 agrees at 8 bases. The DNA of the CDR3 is TGTGCCAGCAGCCACACACAGGGGGGAAACGAGCAGTACTTC. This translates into CASSHTQGGNEQYF.